Ten or more counts support the clone carrying this T cell receptor beta chain. Its antigen is still unknown. The TCR beta CDR3 regions underwent amplification using RNA transcripts as the source. Researchers ran a first-round RT-PCR on the TCR CDR3 using the HTBI primer set. TCRdb processed the multiplex PCR reads anew with MiXCR; each CDR3 protein has one entry. The sample records roughly 98,000 distinct CDR3 sequences, approximately 39% being singletons. This entry comes from a study of T cells in Graves' hyperthyroidism and ophthalmopathy. An absence of ophthalmopathy progression within 18 months meant stable Graves' hyperthyroidism. Diagnostic assessment was based on clinical symptoms, serum thyroxine and TRAb, thyroid ultrasound and orbital computed tomography. General observations from the study: Ophthalmopathy was distinguished from stable hyperthyroidism by 13 V-J signatures. In the blood, most expanded thyroid clonotypes above 0.001 appeared as well.

The CDR3 covers 15 residues. V lost 4 bases and J lost 7, with 16 bases in between. Germline CDR1 and CDR2: ENHRY and SYGVKD. The sample taken for sequencing was peripheral blood or thyroid tissue (not recorded which). V and J are TRBV10-3 and TRBJ2-2; D might be TRBD1 or TRBD2, each matching 5 bases. The receptor was derived from a woman in her twenties or thirties with Graves' hyperthyroidism. Here the CDR3 DNA reads TGTGCCATCAGTGCAGGGAGAGGCCTTGACGGGGAGCTGTTTTTT. Translating it yields CAISAGRGLDGELFF.